The rows below give T cell receptor beta chains drawn from one sample of a study of beta chain features in type 1 diabetes. Produced via immunoSEQ multiplex PCR; TCRdb's table is partial and in-frame only. The table records about 150,000 clones, about 7.3% of them present only once. The specimen sequenced was central memory CD4+ T cells from blood. The receptors were sampled from a man between 18 and 29 years old in good health. Both conserved end residues are trimmed from each CDR3. Not every row has a clone size; where given, it reads once, few, many or a size class.

J gene | V gene | clone size | CDR3 protein
TRBJ1-1 | TRBV6-6 | - | ASSWGDRGQAF
TRBJ2-5 | TRBV18 | - | ASSPGIVAGETQY
TRBJ2-1 | TRBV2 | few | ASRGDNYNEQF
TRBJ2-5 | TRBV5-1 | - | ASSSTGQGAQETQY
TRBJ1-6 | TRBV15 | few | ATSRASANNSPLH
TRBJ2-7 | TRBV2 | few | ASSVGQGATEQY
TRBJ1-1 | TRBV30 | - | AWSVSLENTEAF
TRBJ2-1 | TRBV5-6 | few | ASSRGLAGGTYNEQF
TRBJ2-5 | TRBV10-3 | - | AISEGTGLNQETQY
TRBJ2-1 | TRBV7-2 | few | ASSFAGTSGYNEQF
TRBJ1-5 | TRBV6-4 | - | ASSPTRGQPQH
TRBJ2-1 | TRBV6-6 | - | ASSPGLAGDVEQF
TRBJ2-1 | TRBV7-2 | few | ASSLVASGGSSYNEQF
TRBJ2-3 | TRBV14 | many | ASSQDLAADTQY
TRBJ2-7 | TRBV7-9 | few | ASSFGDRYY
TRBJ1-1 | TRBV7-2 | - | ASSRDRNTEAF
TRBJ2-3 | TRBV9 | many | ASSVGTSGTDTQY
TRBJ1-2 | TRBV28 | few | ATRGQGAYSKGYT
TRBJ2-7 | TRBV6-6 | - | ASGLAVYEQY
TRBJ2-2 | TRBV5-1 | few | ASSLVSGRSGELF
TRBJ1-3 | TRBV7-2 | - | ASSLIQGSGNTIY
TRBJ2-2 | TRBV19 | - | ASSILQGTGAGELF
TRBJ1-1 | TRBV30 | - | AWSRGTGTGGTEAF
TRBJ1-2 | TRBV13 | few | ASSLNQGGYGYT
TRBJ2-1 | TRBV5-8 | - | ASSLEGLAVNNEQF
TRBJ1-4 | TRBV30 | - | AWSGLLNEKLF
TRBJ2-5 | TRBV7-2 | - | ASSPSRGQETQY
TRBJ1-2 | TRBV30 | - | AWSDPQGSGYT
TRBJ1-4 | TRBV11-2 | - | ASSSGAGLNEKLF
TRBJ1-1 | TRBV6-1 | - | ASTFGQGRTEAF
TRBJ2-2 | TRBV28 | few | ASSGVNTGELF
TRBJ1-2 | TRBV6-1 | - | ASSELNLPGGYT
TRBJ2-5 | TRBV5-1 | - | ASSSGLAGKETQY
TRBJ2-1 | TRBV7-2 | - | ASSPGGTGRGNEQF
TRBJ2-1 | TRBV7-2 | few | ASSRLGIGLSDEQF
TRBJ1-2 | TRBV7-2 | - | ASSTAGMGGYT
TRBJ1-3 | TRBV6-5 | - | ASSYSGTSGNTIY
TRBJ2-3 | TRBV18 | - | ASSPPSLAGGDTQY
TRBJ1-2 | TRBV5-1 | few | ASSSGQGIGEYGYT
TRBJ1-2 | TRBV28 | - | ASKTGTVYGYT
TRBJ2-6 | TRBV7-2 | - | ASSFGQGGSNVLT
TRBJ1-5 | TRBV15 | few | ATSREIKQPQH
TRBJ1-1 | TRBV7-2 | - | ASSLLTGRVAF
TRBJ1-5 | TRBV6-5 | - | ASSQTGVKGSQH
TRBJ2-4 | TRBV5-1 | - | ASSFGDSNIQY
TRBJ1-1 | TRBV21-1 | - | ASSKEGRADTEAF
TRBJ2-5 | TRBV5-8 | - | ASSLGWQGETQY
TRBJ2-1 | TRBV7-9 | few | ASSLGRTGIYNEQF
TRBJ2-7 | TRBV7-2 | few | ASSPAWGTGGYEQY
TRBJ2-1 | TRBV30 | many | AWQLAGLLNEQF
TRBJ2-1 | TRBV5-6 | - | ASSKQVLSLYNEQF
TRBJ2-2 | TRBV5-4 | many | ASSSPEAVGELF
TRBJ2-3 | TRBV9 | few | ASSVVAADTQY
TRBJ2-3 | TRBV29-1 | many | SGAGTVGTDTQY
TRBJ1-5 | TRBV7-2 | few | ASSLATGINQPQH
TRBJ2-7 | TRBV12-5 | - | ASGLAAGQNYEQY
TRBJ2-2 | TRBV7-9 | - | ASSLIPGYRNTGELF
TRBJ2-3 | TRBV15 | many | ATSTHRGSTDTQY